These T cell receptor beta chains were read from a single sample in a study of identical twins. TCRdb re-analysed the 5' RACE reads in MiXCR, keeping a single row per CDR3 protein. This table has 200,000 to 250,000 distinct CDR3 sequences, 7.5% appearing once. These records were also assigned to another study, of yellow fever vaccine responses in identical twins.

The material sequenced was memory (CD45RO+) T cells sorted from blood. The receptor source for this set is a woman aged 18 to 35 in good health. CDR3s include the opening cysteine and the closing phenylalanine or tryptophan. The order of the fields is clone size, J gene, D gene, V gene, CDR3 protein, CDR3 DNA. The D gene is left open where the match is weak. Clone size appears in some rows only: once, few, many, or a class for an expanded clone.

clone size: -
J gene: TRBJ2-6
D gene: -
V gene: TRBV14
CDR3 protein: CASSQQWGSNVLTF
CDR3 DNA: TGTGCCAGCAGCCAACAGTGGGGCTCCAACGTCCTGACTTTC

clone size: -
J gene: TRBJ2-7
D gene: TRBD2
V gene: TRBV20-1
CDR3 protein: CSARPGTSEQYF
CDR3 DNA: TGCAGTGCTAGGCCTGGGACTAGCGAGCAGTACTTC

clone size: many
J gene: TRBJ1-2
D gene: -
V gene: TRBV29-1
CDR3 protein: CSIRPGTNYGYTF
CDR3 DNA: TGCAGCATACGACCCGGGACAAACTATGGCTACACCTTC

clone size: many
J gene: TRBJ2-1
D gene: -
V gene: TRBV5-1
CDR3 protein: CASSLQGSSYNEQFF
CDR3 DNA: TGCGCCAGCAGCCTTCAGGGAAGCTCCTACAATGAGCAGTTCTTC

clone size: -
J gene: TRBJ1-1
D gene: -
V gene: TRBV5-6
CDR3 protein: CASSFRVDTEAFF
CDR3 DNA: TGTGCCAGCAGCTTCAGGGTAGACACTGAAGCTTTCTTT

clone size: few
J gene: TRBJ1-1
D gene: -
V gene: TRBV29-1
CDR3 protein: CSVRFDTEAFF
CDR3 DNA: TGCAGCGTGAGGTTCGACACTGAAGCTTTCTTT

clone size: many
J gene: TRBJ2-4
D gene: TRBD2
V gene: TRBV5-4
CDR3 protein: CASSLDSGGSSPYF
CDR3 DNA: TGTGCCAGCAGCTTAGACAGCGGGGGGTCCTCCCCGTACTTC

clone size: many
J gene: TRBJ2-2
D gene: -
V gene: TRBV28
CDR3 protein: CASKGQRGASGELFF
CDR3 DNA: TGTGCCAGCAAAGGACAGAGGGGGGCCTCCGGGGAGCTGTTTTTT

clone size: -
J gene: TRBJ2-3
D gene: -
V gene: TRBV2
CDR3 protein: CASSVFGGGHDTQYF
CDR3 DNA: TGTGCCAGCAGTGTATTCGGGGGAGGTCATGATACGCAGTATTTT

clone size: -
J gene: TRBJ2-5
D gene: TRBD2
V gene: TRBV7-2
CDR3 protein: CASSVSGRALETQYF
CDR3 DNA: TGTGCCAGCAGCGTTAGCGGGAGGGCCCTGGAGACCCAGTACTTC

clone size: -
J gene: TRBJ2-1
D gene: TRBD1
V gene: TRBV2
CDR3 protein: CASSAKGTGENEQFF
CDR3 DNA: TGTGCCAGCAGCGCTAAGGGGACAGGGGAAAATGAGCAGTTCTTC

clone size: many
J gene: TRBJ1-5
D gene: TRBD1
V gene: TRBV10-3
CDR3 protein: CAIWDRGGNQPQHF
CDR3 DNA: TGTGCCATTTGGGACAGGGGGGGAAATCAGCCCCAGCATTTT

clone size: many
J gene: TRBJ2-5
D gene: -
V gene: TRBV11-2
CDR3 protein: CASSHISTGQETQYF
CDR3 DNA: TGTGCCAGCAGCCACATATCGACAGGACAAGAGACCCAGTACTTC

clone size: -
J gene: TRBJ2-7
D gene: -
V gene: TRBV27
CDR3 protein: CASSRQRGLYEQYF
CDR3 DNA: TGTGCCAGCAGTCGCCAAAGGGGCCTCTACGAGCAGTACTTC

clone size: many
J gene: TRBJ1-2
D gene: -
V gene: TRBV7-9
CDR3 protein: CASSSDSTTNYGYTF
CDR3 DNA: TGTGCCAGCAGCTCTGATTCCACCACTAACTATGGCTACACCTTC

clone size: -
J gene: TRBJ2-5
D gene: -
V gene: TRBV11-1
CDR3 protein: CASSQQQGQETQYF
CDR3 DNA: TGTGCCAGCAGCCAGCAACAGGGCCAAGAGACCCAGTACTTC

clone size: many
J gene: TRBJ1-1
D gene: TRBD1
V gene: TRBV3-1
CDR3 protein: CASSQAPGQTMNTEAFF
CDR3 DNA: TGTGCCAGCAGCCAAGCACCGGGACAGACCATGAACACTGAAGCTTTCTTT

clone size: many
J gene: TRBJ2-7
D gene: -
V gene: TRBV12-2
CDR3 protein: CASRSTRADIYYEQYF
CDR3 DNA: TGTGCAAGTCGCTCGACCCGGGCCGATATATACTACGAGCAGTACTTC

clone size: many
J gene: TRBJ1-1
D gene: -
V gene: TRBV24-1
CDR3 protein: CATSKNTEAFF
CDR3 DNA: TGTGCCACCAGCAAGAACACTGAAGCTTTCTTT

clone size: -
J gene: TRBJ2-3
D gene: TRBD2
V gene: TRBV12-3/TRBV12-4
CDR3 protein: CASSPETSADTQYF
CDR3 DNA: TGTGCCAGCAGTCCGGAGACTAGCGCGGATACGCAGTATTTT

clone size: -
J gene: TRBJ2-7
D gene: TRBD2
V gene: TRBV7-9
CDR3 protein: CASSHGGLAFKTYEQYF
CDR3 DNA: TGTGCCAGCAGCCATGGGGGACTAGCGTTCAAGACCTACGAGCAGTACTTC

clone size: many
J gene: TRBJ2-3
D gene: -
V gene: TRBV14
CDR3 protein: CASSQVGQAADTQYF
CDR3 DNA: TGTGCCAGCAGCCAAGTAGGGCAGGCGGCAGATACGCAGTATTTT

clone size: few
J gene: TRBJ1-1
D gene: -
V gene: TRBV9
CDR3 protein: CASSGVDTYTEAFF
CDR3 DNA: TGTGCCAGCAGCGGTGTCGACACCTACACTGAAGCTTTCTTT

clone size: many
J gene: TRBJ2-5
D gene: TRBD1
V gene: TRBV7-8
CDR3 protein: CASSPRYRGERETQYF
CDR3 DNA: TGTGCCAGCAGCCCCCGGTACAGGGGGGAGCGAGAGACCCAGTACTTC

clone size: few
J gene: TRBJ2-6
D gene: -
V gene: TRBV7-2
CDR3 protein: CASSLLGPSGANVLTF
CDR3 DNA: TGTGCCAGCAGCCTACTAGGCCCCTCTGGGGCCAACGTCCTGACTTTC

clone size: -
J gene: TRBJ2-1
D gene: -
V gene: TRBV24-1
CDR3 protein: CATKDSSRGEQFF
CDR3 DNA: TGTGCCACGAAGGACTCATCCAGGGGTGAGCAGTTCTTC

clone size: -
J gene: TRBJ1-3
D gene: TRBD1
V gene: TRBV6-1
CDR3 protein: CASSPFVTGRSGNTIYF
CDR3 DNA: TGTGCCAGCAGTCCATTTGTGACAGGGCGGAGTGGAAACACCATATATTTT

clone size: few
J gene: TRBJ2-2
D gene: -
V gene: TRBV3-1
CDR3 protein: CASSRVRGTNTGELFF
CDR3 DNA: TGTGCCAGCAGCCGGGTCCGGGGCACGAACACCGGGGAGCTGTTTTTT

clone size: -
J gene: TRBJ2-5
D gene: -
V gene: TRBV28
CDR3 protein: CASSLWRDRQETQYF
CDR3 DNA: TGTGCCAGCAGTTTATGGCGGGACCGTCAAGAGACCCAGTACTTC

clone size: -
J gene: TRBJ2-5
D gene: -
V gene: TRBV7-3
CDR3 protein: CASSLRPLGDPDF
CDR3 DNA: TGTGCCAGCAGCTTAAGACCCCTGGGGGACCCGGACTTC

clone size: few
J gene: TRBJ2-3
D gene: -
V gene: TRBV9
CDR3 protein: CASSVAGLTDTQYF
CDR3 DNA: TGTGCCAGCAGCGTAGCGGGGTTGACAGATACGCAGTATTTT

clone size: few
J gene: TRBJ1-2
D gene: -
V gene: TRBV2
CDR3 protein: CASRDPWQLPNYGYTF
CDR3 DNA: TGTGCCAGCAGGGACCCCTGGCAGCTTCCTAACTATGGCTACACCTTC

clone size: once
J gene: TRBJ1-1
D gene: -
V gene: TRBV7-2
CDR3 protein: CASSLNILAEAFF
CDR3 DNA: TGTGCCAGCAGCCTAAATATACTGGCTGAAGCTTTCTTT

clone size: few
J gene: TRBJ1-2
D gene: -
V gene: TRBV7-8
CDR3 protein: CASSGNWDGYTF
CDR3 DNA: TGTGCCAGCAGCGGGAATTGGGACGGCTACACCTTC

clone size: many
J gene: TRBJ2-6
D gene: TRBD2
V gene: TRBV20-1
CDR3 protein: CSASPGTSGGGANVLTF
CDR3 DNA: TGCAGTGCTAGTCCCGGGACTAGCGGGGGGGGGGCCAACGTCCTGACTTTC

clone size: few
J gene: TRBJ2-5
D gene: -
V gene: TRBV7-7
CDR3 protein: CASSLDGWRETQYF
CDR3 DNA: TGTGCTAGCAGCTTAGACGGGTGGAGAGAGACCCAGTACTTC

clone size: many
J gene: TRBJ1-4
D gene: -
V gene: TRBV6-5
CDR3 protein: CASSLGQGSGKLFF
CDR3 DNA: TGTGCCAGCAGTTTGGGGCAGGGCAGCGGAAAACTGTTTTTT

clone size: many
J gene: TRBJ1-6
D gene: -
V gene: TRBV9
CDR3 protein: CASSVQGENSPLHF
CDR3 DNA: TGTGCCAGCAGCGTACAGGGTGAGAATTCACCCCTCCACTTT

clone size: few
J gene: TRBJ2-3
D gene: -
V gene: TRBV24-1
CDR3 protein: CATSDLPRGSSTDTQYF
CDR3 DNA: TGTGCCACCAGTGATTTGCCCCGGGGGTCGAGCACAGATACGCAGTATTTT

clone size: few
J gene: TRBJ1-5
D gene: -
V gene: TRBV6-1
CDR3 protein: CASAGDLSNQPQHF
CDR3 DNA: TGTGCCAGCGCAGGGGATTTGAGCAATCAGCCCCAGCATTTT

clone size: many
J gene: TRBJ2-2
D gene: TRBD2
V gene: TRBV6-1
CDR3 protein: CASRPRLAANTGELFF
CDR3 DNA: TGTGCCAGCAGACCCCGACTAGCGGCGAACACCGGGGAGCTGTTTTTT

clone size: few
J gene: TRBJ1-6
D gene: -
V gene: TRBV9
CDR3 protein: CASSQGNLIMGSPLHF
CDR3 DNA: TGTGCCAGCAGCCAGGGGAATCTAATAATGGGATCACCCCTCCACTTT

clone size: few
J gene: TRBJ1-2
D gene: -
V gene: TRBV18
CDR3 protein: CASSRGQGEDGYTF
CDR3 DNA: TGTGCCAGCTCAAGGGGCCAGGGCGAGGATGGCTACACCTTC

clone size: few
J gene: TRBJ2-1
D gene: TRBD2
V gene: TRBV18
CDR3 protein: CASSPLGRDNEQFF
CDR3 DNA: TGTGCCAGCTCACCCTTGGGGAGGGACAATGAGCAGTTCTTC

clone size: many
J gene: TRBJ2-2
D gene: -
V gene: TRBV28
CDR3 protein: CASSLGNPGELFF
CDR3 DNA: TGTGCCAGCAGTTTAGGGAATCCTGGGGAGCTGTTTTTT

clone size: few
J gene: TRBJ1-2
D gene: -
V gene: TRBV19
CDR3 protein: CASSRGAYGYTF
CDR3 DNA: TGTGCCAGTAGTCGAGGGGCCTATGGCTACACCTTC

clone size: few
J gene: TRBJ2-3
D gene: -
V gene: TRBV20-1
CDR3 protein: CSARPLRDRTDTQYF
CDR3 DNA: TGCAGTGCTAGGCCGCTTCGGGACCGCACAGATACGCAGTATTTT

clone size: -
J gene: TRBJ2-7
D gene: -
V gene: TRBV18
CDR3 protein: CASSRLIDSAEQYF
CDR3 DNA: TGTGCCAGCTCACGATTGATTGATAGTGCCGAGCAGTACTTC

clone size: many
J gene: TRBJ1-3
D gene: -
V gene: TRBV5-1
CDR3 protein: CASSFAQLNSGNTIYF
CDR3 DNA: TGCGCCAGCAGCTTCGCACAGCTCAACTCTGGAAACACCATATATTTT

clone size: -
J gene: TRBJ1-4
D gene: TRBD1
V gene: TRBV4-3
CDR3 protein: CASSRGQGNCELFF
CDR3 DNA: TGCGCCAGCAGCCGCGGACAGGGGAATTGTGAACTGTTTTTT

clone size: -
J gene: TRBJ1-6
D gene: -
V gene: TRBV5-6
CDR3 protein: CASNPDFGDSPLHF
CDR3 DNA: TGTGCCAGCAACCCGGACTTCGGGGATTCACCCCTCCACTTT

clone size: -
J gene: TRBJ2-5
D gene: TRBD1
V gene: TRBV4-1
CDR3 protein: CASSHGTVGGEETQYF
CDR3 DNA: TGCGCCAGCAGCCATGGGACAGTCGGTGGAGAGGAGACCCAGTACTTC

clone size: -
J gene: TRBJ2-5
D gene: TRBD2
V gene: TRBV4-2
CDR3 protein: CASSPKLAGAQGETQYF
CDR3 DNA: TGTGCCAGCAGCCCGAAACTAGCGGGGGCTCAGGGAGAGACCCAGTACTTC

clone size: -
J gene: TRBJ1-1
D gene: TRBD1
V gene: TRBV12-3/TRBV12-4
CDR3 protein: CASSLVGTQGKAFF
CDR3 DNA: TGTGCCAGCAGTTTGGTGGGGACACAGGGGAAAGCTTTCTTT

clone size: many
J gene: TRBJ2-7
D gene: -
V gene: TRBV3-1
CDR3 protein: CASSQGHNYEQYF
CDR3 DNA: TGTGCCAGCAGCCAAGGACATAACTACGAGCAGTACTTC

clone size: few
J gene: TRBJ1-5
D gene: -
V gene: TRBV6-5
CDR3 protein: CASSYEGSSNQPQHF
CDR3 DNA: TGTGCCAGCAGTTACGAGGGTTCGAGCAATCAGCCCCAGCATTTT

clone size: -
J gene: TRBJ2-2
D gene: -
V gene: TRBV7-2
CDR3 protein: CASGRTGELFF
CDR3 DNA: TGTGCCAGCGGTCGCACCGGGGAGCTGTTTTTT

clone size: -
J gene: TRBJ2-7
D gene: TRBD2
V gene: TRBV13
CDR3 protein: CASSSGLLCGSHEQYF
CDR3 DNA: TGTGCCAGCAGCTCTGGGCTCCTCTGCGGGAGCCACGAGCAGTACTTC